Listed below are T cell receptor beta chains from one sample, sequenced in a study of blood T cells in healthy people across ages. MiXCR was run by TCRdb on the 5' RACE reads, yielding one entry per CDR3 protein. The data show hundreds of thousands of distinct CDR3 sequences, under 30% seen once. These same records also appear under a second study, on T cells of mothers and their children.

Material: blood. The receptors shown here come from a boy younger than 18 in good health. CDR3s include the opening cysteine and the closing phenylalanine or tryptophan. A D gene is named only where the DNA matches it firmly. Size tells how often a clone was seen (once, few, many) or the class of an expanded clone, and some rows leave it out.

abundance	d_gene	v_gene	j_gene	CDR3nt	CDR3aa
.	TRBD1	TRBV5-1	TRBJ1-2	TGCGCCAGCAGCGCAAAACAGGGGCTATGGTATGGCTACACCTTC	CASSAKQGLWYGYTF
.	.	TRBV12-3/TRBV12-4	TRBJ1-3	TGTGCCAGCAGTTCACAGGGTACTGGAAACACCATATATTTT	CASSSQGTGNTIYF
few	.	TRBV5-1	TRBJ1-3	TGCGCCAGCAGCTTGTGGGGGGACCGCTCTGGAAACACCATATATTTT	CASSLWGDRSGNTIYF
.	.	TRBV29-1	TRBJ1-4	TGCAGCGTTAAGCTCCGGGAAAAACTGTTTTTT	CSVKLREKLFF
.	.	TRBV25-1	TRBJ2-7	TGTGCCAGCAGTCGCAACACCGGGACAAAGCCATCCTACGAGCAGTACTTC	CASSRNTGTKPSYEQYF
.	.	TRBV28	TRBJ1-5	TGTGCCAGCAGTTTATCCCAGGGGCGTCAGCCCCAGCATTTT	CASSLSQGRQPQHF
few	.	TRBV20-1	TRBJ2-7	TGCAGTGCTAGACGCCGTCTGGGGCCCTCCTACGAGCAGTACTTC	CSARRRLGPSYEQYF
few	.	TRBV6-1	TRBJ2-5	TGTGCCAGCCCAGCGGAGGAGACCCAGTACTTC	CASPAEETQYF
.	.	TRBV7-9	TRBJ2-7	TGTGCCAGCAGCCTCGTACGGGGGTGGGACGAGCAGTACTTC	CASSLVRGWDEQYF
.	TRBD2	TRBV4-2	TRBJ2-5	TGTGCCAGCAACCAACTAGCGGGGGCCCAAGAGACCCAGTACTTC	CASNQLAGAQETQYF
few	TRBD2	TRBV30	TRBJ2-5	TGTGCCTGGAGGCTAGCGGGATCTCAAGAGACCCAGTACTTC	CAWRLAGSQETQYF
.	TRBD1	TRBV5-1	TRBJ1-2	TGCGCCAGCAGCTTGATGTCGGCAGGGGACAGCTATGGCTACACCTTC	CASSLMSAGDSYGYTF
few	.	TRBV12-3/TRBV12-4	TRBJ1-6	TGTGCCAGCACCTTAGGGGACCCAAATTCACCCCTCCACTTT	CASTLGDPNSPLHF
few	.	TRBV5-1	TRBJ2-5	TGCGCCAGCTATCAGGGTGGGAGAGAGACCCAGTACTTC	CASYQGGRETQYF
.	TRBD2	TRBV13	TRBJ2-1	TGTGCCAGCAGCCTCCTACCGTCTAGCGGGATGTGCAATGAGCAGTTCTTC	CASSLLPSSGMCNEQFF
many	TRBD2	TRBV12-3/TRBV12-4	TRBJ2-7	TGTGCCAGCAGTCCTAGCGGGGGCTCCTACGAGCAGTACTTC	CASSPSGGSYEQYF
.	TRBD2	TRBV29-1	TRBJ2-1	TGCAGCGTCCCCGAGGTAGCGGGGGCCAAAGTACGTAATGAGCAGTTCTTC	CSVPEVAGAKVRNEQFF
.	.	TRBV5-1	TRBJ2-5	TGCGCCAGCAGCCGAGAATCAGGGGAAGAGACCCAGTACTTC	CASSRESGEETQYF
few	TRBD1	TRBV30	TRBJ1-2	TGTGCCTGGAGTGGGACAGGGAATGGCTACACCTTC	CAWSGTGNGYTF
many	.	TRBV13	TRBJ2-5	TGTGCCAGCAGCTCGAGGGACTCTAAGGAGACCCAGTACTTC	CASSSRDSKETQYF
.	.	TRBV7-6	TRBJ1-2	TGTGCCAGCAGCTTAGGGGGACACGACTATGGCTACACCTTC	CASSLGGHDYGYTF
few	.	TRBV7-2	TRBJ1-3	TGTGCCAGCAGCTTCTACGGGACGCTGGGGGGAAACACCATATATTTT	CASSFYGTLGGNTIYF
few	.	TRBV7-2	TRBJ2-7	TGTGCCAGCAGCTTAGGGGTAGTCTACGAGCAGTACTTC	CASSLGVVYEQYF
few	.	TRBV7-9	TRBJ2-1	TGTGCCAGCAGCTTAGCTGGAACAGGGTGGATCAATGAGCAGTTCTTC	CASSLAGTGWINEQFF
few	.	TRBV4-1	TRBJ2-7	TGCGCCAGCAGCCAAGACAGGTGCTACGAGCAGTACTTC	CASSQDRCYEQYF
.	.	TRBV20-1	TRBJ2-3	TGCAGTGCTAGCCCCCCACAGGGAGTGGGGCCAGATACGCAGTATTTT	CSASPPQGVGPDTQYF
few	TRBD1	TRBV29-1	TRBJ2-5	TGCAGCGGTAACACAAACAGGGGCGAGACCCAGTACTTC	CSGNTNRGETQYF
.	.	TRBV25-1	TRBJ2-5	TGTGCCACCTCCCCGGGTGCTTTACACAGAGGCCAAGAGACCCAGTACTTC	CATSPGALHRGQETQYF
few	.	TRBV20-1	TRBJ2-5	TGCAGTGCTGAGCGACCTTCTAAACAAGAGACCCAGTACTTC	CSAERPSKQETQYF
.	.	TRBV6-6	TRBJ2-5	TGTGCCAGCACCCGGGGCCAAGGAGAGACCCAGTACTTC	CASTRGQGETQYF
few	.	TRBV29-1	TRBJ1-1	TGCAGCGTTGTAGGGGTTCGGGAAGCTTTCTTT	CSVVGVREAFF